The T cell receptor (beta chain) under discussion was sequenced for a study of blood T cell repertoires in COVID-19. The overall study: Collection of acute and convalescent COVID-19 samples took place in the United States, Italy and Spain. In each case, the material was cDNA or gDNA derived from T cells, B-cell-depleted T cells, or PBMCs.

As originally analysed: Amplification from reference gene primers served as the basis for estimated nucleated cell counts. Using immunoSEQ multiplex PCR, the repertoire was profiled, and TCRdb retains in-frame clones only, with some absent. V, J and clone size are taken as reported in that table, and D and trimming were inferred from the DNA itself. Of hundreds of thousands of clones listed, about 70% are singletons. The V end was cut by 7 bases, the J end by 5 bases, with 11 bases between. The CDR3 is made up of 13 amino acids. CDR1 WNHNN and CDR2 SYGVQD come from the germline V gene (reference sequence).

The TCR was taken from a woman older than 75 with acute or convalescent COVID-19. Material: peripheral blood. This chain joins TRBV10-1 and TRBJ2-2, with TRBD1 as a possible D gene (7 bases). The CDR3 loop is CASTAGGTGELFF. The CDR3 DNA sequence: TGCGCCAGCACGGCAGGGGGGACCGGGGAGCTGTTTTTT.